This T cell receptor (beta chain) derives from a study of T cell responses to AZD1222 COVID-19 vaccine (dated by TCRdb to about 2021). About the full investigation: AZD1222 recipients whose second dose came at about 4 weeks and those whose second dose came at about 12 weeks were combined into one group, since spike-specific TCR depth and breadth did not differ between the two schedules. A total of approximately 230 trial participants underwent TCR sequencing, of whom some 210 received two doses of AZD1222 and about 25 received two doses of the MenACWY control vaccine. Trial participants were enrolled by age into subgroups of 18-55, 56-69 and 70-plus years, and around 150, 28 and 57 TCR-sequenced participants, respectively, were included in these subgroups.

The CDR3 starts with the cysteine, ends with the phenylalanine, and has 13 residues. The sequence is cut down to CDR3 DNA, 39 bases in frame from base 1. Cut back by 5 bases and 5 bases, the V and J ends lie 16 bases apart. The germline V gene (reference sequence) yields GTSNPN for CDR1 and SVGIG for CDR2. Paper-wide results and their limitations: Participants were mostly white British, with more females than males. The authors suggested clonal diversity may have been underestimated. The 56-69-year group was small, and its depth increase did not reach significance, likely because of low power. Because no day 14 peak-response samples were available, the repertoires could be characterized only after the peak T cell response. Conclusions about previously exposed vaccinees were limited because only six AZD1222 recipients were SARS-CoV-2 seropositive at baseline. The whole spike protein was spanned by vaccine-associated CD4 TCRs, and dominant responses were seen in regions 160-218 and 743-854. Epitopes outside the regions mutated in the B.1.351 and B.1.1.7 variants were reportedly recognized by nearly half of the unique spike-specific TCRs. After two AZD1222 doses, both the breadth and the depth of spike-specific TCRs were significantly higher than at day 0 and than in MenACWY recipients.

The sample's time point label is to be understood as: baseline before first vaccination. Samples from vaccinated people were obtained from the UK trials COV001 and COV002, which included a single-blind randomized controlled phase 2/3 trial of AZD1222 (ChAdOx1 nCoV-19) in healthy adults. Trial participant PBMC samples were collected at day 0 and day 28 after the second dose for TCRbeta chain sequencing. The CDR3 regions of human TCRbeta chains were analyzed by immunosequencing. The paper's processing steps were these. Repertoire TCRs were checked for matches against a reference library of SARS-CoV-2-specific TCRs that had been generated using the MIRA antigen-specificity platform. Breadth was defined as the fraction of unique TCRs that were SARS-CoV-2-associated, and depth was defined as the fraction of total T cells that were SARS-CoV-2-associated. Using the MIRA data, each spike-specific TCR was assigned both to the spike region to which the TCR was reactive and to a CD4 or CD8 class. Log10-transformed breadth and depth values were compared by one-way ANOVA with Sidak's multiple comparisons tests. Sourced from immuneACCESS, this table was stored by TCRdb with only in-frame sequences that have V and J called. A share of the clones is absent; for the studies checked, an unresolved V gene accounts for under half, and the remainder has no known explanation. The V and J calls and the clone size are those of that table, but D and trimming were determined from the DNA. This sample lists 150,000 or so clones; 90% to 95% were detected once. Of the sample, around 2.5% falls within the top ten clones.

Only one count was recorded for this clone. Its antigen is unknown. Per-base qualities were not stored, and no clone one base away is much larger. The rearrangement joined TRBV30 to TRBJ2-7; the D region possibly corresponds to TRBD2 (5 bases align). The TCR was taken from an adult in good health. Here the sequenced sample was peripheral blood, taken on day 0 of AZD1222 vaccination. The CDR3 in this case is CAWAPLGSHEQYF. The DNA sequence is TGTGCCTGGGCCCCGTTGGGGAGCCACGAGCAGTACTTC. Outside the CDR3, residues come from the reference TRBV30 and TRBJ2-7 proteins, so the full variable domain is: SQTIHQWPATLVQPVGSPLSLECTVEGTSNPNLYWYRQAAGRGLQLLFYSVGIGQISSEVPQNLSASRPQDRQFILSSKKLLLSDSGFYLCAWAPLGSHEQYFGPGTRLTVT.